The present entry profiles one T cell receptor beta chain with its context. Generated by immunoSEQ multiplex PCR, the TCRdb table keeps only in-frame clones and is missing some. This table holds 80,000 to 100,000 clones, roughly 91% found once. The data were obtained in a study of T cell responses to AZD1222 COVID-19 vaccine. The germline V gene encodes CDR1 SQVTM and CDR2 ANQGSEA. The CDR3 has 15 amino acids. Trimming took 6 bases from V and 1 from J, leaving 18 bases between them. This chain links TRBV29-1 with TRBJ2-5, with D perhaps TRBD1 (7 bases). The TCR was taken from an adult in good health. The source material was peripheral blood, sampled on day 0 of AZD1222 vaccination. CDR3 in amino acids: CSVSPPGGGQETQYF. CDR3 sequence (DNA): TGCAGCGTCAGTCCCCCAGGGGGAGGCCAAGAGACCCAGTACTTC.